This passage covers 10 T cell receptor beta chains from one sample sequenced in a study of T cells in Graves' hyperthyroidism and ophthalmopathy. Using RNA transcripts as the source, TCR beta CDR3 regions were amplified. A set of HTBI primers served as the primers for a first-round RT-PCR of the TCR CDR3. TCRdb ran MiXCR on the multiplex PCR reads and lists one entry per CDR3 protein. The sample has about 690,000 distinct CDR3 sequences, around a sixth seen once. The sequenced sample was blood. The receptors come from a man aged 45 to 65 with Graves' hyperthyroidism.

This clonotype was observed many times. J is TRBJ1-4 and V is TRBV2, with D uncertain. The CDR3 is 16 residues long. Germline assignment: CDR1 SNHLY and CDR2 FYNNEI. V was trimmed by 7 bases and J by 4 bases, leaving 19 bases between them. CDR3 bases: TGTGCCAGCATGTGGGTGTTGACCCATGATAATGAAAAACTGTTTTTT. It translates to CASMWVLTHDNEKLFF. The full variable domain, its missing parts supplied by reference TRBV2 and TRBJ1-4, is EPEVTQTPSHQVTQMGQEVILRCVPISNHLYFYWYRQILGQKVEFLVSFYNNEISEKSEIFDDQFSVERPDGSNFTLKIRSTKLEDSAMYFCASMWVLTHDNEKLFFGSGTQLSVL.

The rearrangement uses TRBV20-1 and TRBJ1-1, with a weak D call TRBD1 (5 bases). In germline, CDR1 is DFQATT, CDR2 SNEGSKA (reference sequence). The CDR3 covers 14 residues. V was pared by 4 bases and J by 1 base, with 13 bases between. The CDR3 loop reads CSAKTRGRNTEAFF. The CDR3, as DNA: TGCAGTGCTAAAACTCGGGGGAGGAACACTGAAGCTTTCTTT.

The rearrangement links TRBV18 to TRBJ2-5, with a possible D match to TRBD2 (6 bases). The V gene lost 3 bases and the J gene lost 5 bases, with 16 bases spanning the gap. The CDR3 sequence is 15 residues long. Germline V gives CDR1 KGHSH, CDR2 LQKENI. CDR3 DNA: TGTGCCAGCTCACCCGGGCTAGCGATGGTGGAGACCCAGTACTTC. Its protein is CASSPGLAMVETQYF. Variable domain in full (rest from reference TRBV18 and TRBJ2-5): NAGVMQNPRHLVRRRGQEARLRCSPMKGHSHVYWYRQLPEEGLKFMVYLQKENIIDESGMPKERFSAEFPKEGPSILRIQQVVRGDSAAYFCASSPGLAMVETQYFGPGTRLLVL.

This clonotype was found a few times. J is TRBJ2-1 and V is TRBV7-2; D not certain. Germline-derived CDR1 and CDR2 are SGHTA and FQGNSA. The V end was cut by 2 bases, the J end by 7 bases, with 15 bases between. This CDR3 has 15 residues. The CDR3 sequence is CASSLSSVLWNEQFF. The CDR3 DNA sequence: TGTGCCAGCAGCTTATCATCGGTCCTATGGAATGAGCAGTTCTTC.

DNA of the CDR3: TGTGCCAGCAGCCCTCCTTTTGGGGCGGGAGGATTCTACGAGCAGTACTTC. Translation gives CASSPPFGAGGFYEQYF. V gene TRBV11-2 combines with J gene TRBJ2-7; TRBD2 aligns across 8 bases. V trimming: 5 bases; J trimming: 3 bases; junction bases outside the gene matches: 15. Germline lookup yields CDR1 SGHAT and CDR2 FQNNGV. The CDR3 is 17 amino acids.

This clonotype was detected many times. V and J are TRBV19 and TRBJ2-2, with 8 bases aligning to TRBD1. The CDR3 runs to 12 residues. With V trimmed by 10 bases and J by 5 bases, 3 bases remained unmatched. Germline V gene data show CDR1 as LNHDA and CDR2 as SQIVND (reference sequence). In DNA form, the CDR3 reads TGTGCCACCACAGGGGGTACCGGGGAGCTGTTTTTT. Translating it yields CATTGGTGELFF.

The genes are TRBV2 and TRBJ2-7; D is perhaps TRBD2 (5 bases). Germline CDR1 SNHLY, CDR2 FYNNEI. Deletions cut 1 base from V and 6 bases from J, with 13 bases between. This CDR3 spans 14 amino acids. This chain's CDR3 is CASSEEAASSEQYF. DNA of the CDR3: TGTGCCAGCAGTGAAGAAGCGGCCTCGAGCGAGCAGTACTTC.

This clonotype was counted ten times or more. The CDR3 loop is CASSLGAAGRSYNEQFF. The CDR3 DNA is TGTGCCAGCAGCTTAGGGGCCGCGGGACGCTCCTACAATGAGCAGTTCTTC. The rearrangement joins TRBV7-9 to TRBJ2-1, with a tentative D call TRBD2 (6 bases). Germline-derived CDR1 and CDR2 are SEHNR and FQNEAQ (reference sequence). The V end was cut by 1 base, the J end by 0 bases, with 13 bases between. The CDR3 totals 17 residues.

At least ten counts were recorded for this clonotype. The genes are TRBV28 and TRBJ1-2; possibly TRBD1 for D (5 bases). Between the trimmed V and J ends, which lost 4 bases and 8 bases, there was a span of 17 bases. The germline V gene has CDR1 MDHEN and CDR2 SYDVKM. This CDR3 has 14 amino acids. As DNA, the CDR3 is TGTGCCAGCAGTTCGGGACCCATGCTTGTCGGCTACACCTTC. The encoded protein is CASSSGPMLVGYTF.

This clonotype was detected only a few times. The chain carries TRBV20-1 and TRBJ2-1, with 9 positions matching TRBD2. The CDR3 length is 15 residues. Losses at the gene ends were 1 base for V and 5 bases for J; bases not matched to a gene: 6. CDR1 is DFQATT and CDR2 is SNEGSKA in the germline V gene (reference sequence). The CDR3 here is CSARVAGEIDNEQFF. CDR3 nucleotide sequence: TGCAGTGCTAGAGTAGCGGGAGAGATTGACAATGAGCAGTTCTTC.